This T cell receptor beta chain comes out of a study of shared clonotypes between healthy human individuals. Study findings and constraints: Estimated richness values were generally larger in naive subsets than in memory subsets.

For each subset, genomic DNA was distributed in equal portions over several immunoSEQ plates. Using immunoSEQ multiplex PCR, the repertoire was profiled, and TCRdb retains in-frame clones only, with some absent. The sample lists about 2,200,000 clones, about 93% occurring once. As for this clone: Its target is unknown.

The naive CD8 subset, CD45RO-negative cells positively selected for CCR7, excluded terminally differentiated effector memory CD45RA+ cells. CDR1 MNHEY and CDR2 SMNVEV come from the germline V gene (reference sequence). V shed 4 bases, J shed 6 bases, and the junction held 5 bases outside the gene matches. The CDR3 covers 13 residues. The sequenced sample was naive CD8+ T cells from PBMCs. The receptor was derived from a man in his late teens or twenties in good health. Some clones in this sample may be carry-over from other donors' samples. The chain combines TRBV27 with TRBJ1-1; TRBD1 aligns across 7 bases. The DNA for the CDR3 is TGTGCCAGCAGTTCAGGGGGTCGCGCTGAAGCTTTCTTT. This encodes CASSSGGRAEAFF.